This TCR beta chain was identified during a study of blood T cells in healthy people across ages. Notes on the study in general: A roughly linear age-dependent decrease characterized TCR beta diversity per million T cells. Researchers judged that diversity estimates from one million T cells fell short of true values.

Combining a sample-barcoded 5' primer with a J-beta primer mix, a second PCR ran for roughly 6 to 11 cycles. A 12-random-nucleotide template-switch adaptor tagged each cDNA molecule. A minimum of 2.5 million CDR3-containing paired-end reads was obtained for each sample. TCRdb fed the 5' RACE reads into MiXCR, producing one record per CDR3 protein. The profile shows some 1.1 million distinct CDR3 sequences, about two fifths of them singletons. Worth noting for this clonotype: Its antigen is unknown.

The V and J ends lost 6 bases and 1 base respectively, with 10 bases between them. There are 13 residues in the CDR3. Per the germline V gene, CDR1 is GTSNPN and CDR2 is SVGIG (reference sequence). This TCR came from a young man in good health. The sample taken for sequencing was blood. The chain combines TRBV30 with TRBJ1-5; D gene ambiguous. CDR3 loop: CACQTGSNQPQHF. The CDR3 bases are TGTGCCTGCCAGACGGGGAGCAATCAGCCCCAGCATTTT. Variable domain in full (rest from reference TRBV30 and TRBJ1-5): SQTIHQWPATLVQPVGSPLSLECTVEGTSNPNLYWYRQAAGRGLQLLFYSVGIGQISSEVPQNLSASRPQDRQFILSSKKLLLSDSGFYLCACQTGSNQPQHFGDGTRLSIL.